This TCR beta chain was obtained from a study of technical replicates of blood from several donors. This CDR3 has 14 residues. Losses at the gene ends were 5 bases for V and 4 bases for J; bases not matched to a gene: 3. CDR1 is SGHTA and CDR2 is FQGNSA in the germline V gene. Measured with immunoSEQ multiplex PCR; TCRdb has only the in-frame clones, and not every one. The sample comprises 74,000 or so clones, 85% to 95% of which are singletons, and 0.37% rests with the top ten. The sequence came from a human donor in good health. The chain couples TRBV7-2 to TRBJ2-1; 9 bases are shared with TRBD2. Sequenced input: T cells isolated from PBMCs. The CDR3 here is CASSNGLAYNEQFF. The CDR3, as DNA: TGTGCCAGCAGCAATGGACTAGCGTACAATGAGCAGTTCTTC.